This section outlines one T cell receptor beta chain sequence together with its context. Antigen: not known. What was amplified from RNA transcripts were TCR beta CDR3 regions. An initial round of RT-PCR targeting the TCR CDR3 relied on the HTBI primer set. From the multiplex PCR reads, TCRdb called clonotypes with MiXCR, one entry per CDR3 protein. The sample yields more than 500,000 distinct CDR3 sequences, 46% seen once. This CDR3 region has 12 residues. V lost 4 bases and J lost 6, with 8 bases in between. Germline CDR1 KGHDR, CDR2 SFDVKD. This record comes from a study of T cells in Graves' hyperthyroidism and ophthalmopathy. General observations from the study: Most expanded thyroid clonotypes above 0.001 recurred in blood.

This receptor was taken from an adult woman with Graves' disease, either hyperthyroidism or ophthalmopathy (not recorded which). This chain uses TRBV24-1 with TRBJ1-2; no definite D call. The sequencing input was peripheral blood or thyroid tissue (not recorded which). This chain's CDR3 is CATSEGRDGYTF. CDR3 bases: TGTGCCACCAGTGAGGGCCGAGATGGCTACACCTTC.